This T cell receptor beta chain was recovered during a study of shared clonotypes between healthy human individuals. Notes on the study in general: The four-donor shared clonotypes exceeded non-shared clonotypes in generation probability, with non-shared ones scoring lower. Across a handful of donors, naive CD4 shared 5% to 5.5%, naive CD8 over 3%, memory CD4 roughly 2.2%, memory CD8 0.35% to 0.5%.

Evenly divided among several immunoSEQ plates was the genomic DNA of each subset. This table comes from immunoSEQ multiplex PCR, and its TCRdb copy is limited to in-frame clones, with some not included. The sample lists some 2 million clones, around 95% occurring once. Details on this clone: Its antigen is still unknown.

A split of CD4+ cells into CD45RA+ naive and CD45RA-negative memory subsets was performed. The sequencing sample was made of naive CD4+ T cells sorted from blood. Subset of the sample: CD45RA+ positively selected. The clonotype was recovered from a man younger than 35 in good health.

The CDR3 DNA sequence: TGTGCCTGGAGTGTACTTGGGACCCCCGGCTCCTACGAGCAGTACTTC. Its translation: CAWSVLGTPGSYEQYF. The chain has TRBV30 and TRBJ2-7; D may match TRBD1 or TRBD2 (5 bases each). This CDR3 region has 16 residues. Germline V gene data show CDR1 as GTSNPN and CDR2 as SVGIG (reference sequence). Trimming removed 0 bases at V and 0 bases at J, with 15 bases between.